The 13 T cell receptor beta chains presented below share a single source sample, sequenced in a study of blood T cell repertoires in COVID-19. Profiling relied on immunoSEQ multiplex PCR, and the TCRdb table lists in-frame clones only, not all of them. Of about 170,000 clones in the sample, approximately 86% were seen once. Specimen: peripheral blood. The receptors originated from a woman of 80 years or more in a cohort sampled during active or convalescent COVID-19.

DNA of the CDR3: TGTGCCAGCAGCTTCCGCCTAGCGGGAGCGGGCGAGCAGTACGTC. Residues: CASSFRLAGAGEQYV. This chain joins TRBV7-8 and TRBJ2-7; 10 bases match TRBD2. V was pared by 3 bases and J by 6 bases, with 8 bases of the junction left unmatched. The CDR3 runs to 15 residues. Germline V gene sequence: CDR1 SGHVS, CDR2 FQNEAQ.

J is TRBJ2-2 and V is TRBV18, with TRBD1 identical over 7 bases. The CDR3 runs to 15 residues. CDR1 and CDR2 from the germline V gene are KGHSH and LQKENI. With 6 bases clipped from V and 6 bases from J, the junction kept 10 bases outside the gene matches. CDR3 protein: CASSPRQGRAGELFF. CDR3 DNA sequence: TGTGCCAGCTCTCCCAGACAGGGTCGGGCCGGGGAGCTGTTTTTT.

The chain uses TRBV27 and TRBJ2-5; the D is unclear. Trimming left V 3 bases short and J 5 bases short, with 10 bases between. Germline CDR1 reads MNHEY; CDR2 reads SMNVEV (reference sequence). The CDR3 has 13 amino acids. CDR3: CASSFSLTETQYF. The CDR3 bases are TGTGCCAGCAGTTTTTCACTAACCGAGACCCAGTACTTC.

The gene calls are TRBV29-1 and TRBJ1-1, with D maybe TRBD1 (5 bases). This CDR3 has 13 amino acids. CDR1 SQVTM and CDR2 ANQGSEA come from the germline V gene. V was clipped by 4 bases and J by 1 base, with 10 bases between them. CDR3 in DNA: TGCAGCGTTGTAGGACACGGGAACACTGAAGCTTTCTTT. Translated, it gives CSVVGHGNTEAFF.

The gene calls are TRBV5-1 and TRBJ2-1; TRBD1 matches 7 bases. Germline V gene sequence: CDR1 SGHRS, CDR2 YFSETQ. Losses at the gene ends were 4 bases for V and 3 bases for J; bases not matched to a gene: 13. The CDR3 sequence is 17 residues long. CDR3 sequence (DNA): TGCGCCAGCAGCCTCGGGACAGTTCCGGCCCACTACAATGAGCAGTTCTTC. Its protein is CASSLGTVPAHYNEQFF.

The chain uses TRBV3-1 (or the pseudogene TRBV3-2) and TRBJ1-1; D is ambiguous. CDR1 is LGHDT, CDR2 YNNKEL, per germline (reference sequence). Trimming removed 1 base from V and 1 base from J, with 16 bases in between. The CDR3 is 17 residues long. For the CDR3, the DNA is TGTGCCAGCAGCCAAGTTAGGGAGGGAGGTGGGAACACTGAAGCTTTCTTT. Amino acids: CASSQVREGGGNTEAFF.

The chain uses TRBV25-1 and TRBJ1-3; tentatively, D is TRBD1 (6 bases). V lost 6 bases and J lost 1, with 10 bases in between. The CDR3 runs to 14 residues. Germline V gene data show CDR1 as MGHDK and CDR2 as SYGVNS. In DNA, the CDR3 is TGTGCCAGCAGGGACAGTTTTTCTGGAAACACCATATATTTT. Protein sequence: CASRDSFSGNTIYF.

This clone has only a few counts. The gene calls are TRBV7-2 and TRBJ2-7; D gene unclear. Looked up from germline, CDR1 is SGHTA and CDR2 is FQGNSA. Trimming shortened V by 0 bases and J by 0 bases, and 9 bases separated the two germline ends. This CDR3 is built from 15 residues. CDR3 bases: TGTGCCAGCAGCTTAGCCGGCGGTAGCTCCTACGAGCAGTACTTC. Translated, it gives CASSLAGGSSYEQYF.

This chain connects TRBV19 to TRBJ1-5; the D gene is possibly TRBD1 (5 bases). CDR1 is LNHDA, CDR2 SQIVND, per germline (reference sequence). V shed 3 bases and J shed 0 bases, with 15 bases lying between them. This CDR3 has 17 residues. The CDR3 coding sequence is TGTGCCAGTAGTATTGGGACTGTGCTTTATAGCAATCAGCCCCAGCATTTT. It translates to CASSIGTVLYSNQPQHF.

This clone was observed once. This chain connects TRBV2 to TRBJ2-3, with 10 bases that match TRBD2. Looked up from germline, CDR1 is SNHLY and CDR2 is FYNNEI. Germline trimming cut 8 bases from V and 2 bases from J; bases unmatched to any gene: 1. This CDR3 spans 13 amino acids. In DNA, the CDR3 is TGTGCCAGCGGGACTAGCGCCACAGATACGCAGTATTTT. The encoded protein is CASGTSATDTQYF.

The chain joins TRBV19 to TRBJ1-2, with D possibly matching TRBD1 (5 bases). CDR1 is LNHDA, CDR2 SQIVND, per germline (reference sequence). The CDR3 runs 16 residues. V lost 5 bases to trimming and J lost 2 bases, with 18 bases between them. DNA of the CDR3: TGTGCCAGTAGTTTCGCCGTCGGACGGGGGAACTATGGCTACACCTTC. Translating gives CASSFAVGRGNYGYTF.

Only one count was recorded for this clone. J is TRBJ2-7 and V is TRBV7-2; 10 bases agree with TRBD1. The ends lost 1 base at V and 3 bases at J; junction bases unmatched: 12. The CDR3 runs 18 residues. CDR1 SGHTA and CDR2 FQGNSA come from the germline V gene. Here the CDR3 reads CASSLGPGSGQGLYEQYF. CDR3 DNA: TGTGCCAGCAGCTTAGGTCCGGGTTCGGGACAGGGGCTCTACGAGCAGTACTTC.

The J gene is TRBJ1-6, the V gene TRBV11-2; 10 positions match TRBD1. Looked up from germline, CDR1 is SGHAT and CDR2 is FQNNGV. Trimming took 5 bases from V and 7 from J; bases not matched to a gene: 5. This CDR3 region has 15 residues. CDR3 in amino acids: CASSPSTGGNSPLHF. The CDR3 nucleotides read TGTGCCAGCAGCCCTTCGACAGGGGGCAATTCACCCCTCCACTTT.